A selection of T cell receptor beta chains follows, all from one sample in a study of CXCR3-negative and CXCR3-positive naive CD8 T cells. TCRdb reanalyzed the 5' RACE reads, giving one entry per CDR3 protein sequence and no DNA. This sample's table has tens of thousands of distinct CDR3 sequences. Specimen: naive CXCR3+ CD8+ T cells from blood. The receptors stem from a human donor in good health. Some clones in this sample may be carry-over from other donors' samples. The CDR3 runs from the conserved cysteine through the conserved F or W. Each record gives: CDR3 length, V gene, J gene, CDR3 protein.

cdr3_length: 16
v_call: TRBV4-2
j_call: TRBJ2-3
cdr3_aa: CASSHPGEGRRDTQYF

cdr3_length: 15
v_call: TRBV12-5
j_call: TRBJ2-3
cdr3_aa: CASGLGQTSTDTQYF

cdr3_length: 13
v_call: TRBV18
j_call: TRBJ2-1
cdr3_aa: CASSMGDVHEQFF

cdr3_length: 12
v_call: TRBV11-2
j_call: TRBJ2-2
cdr3_aa: CGGRSETGELFF

cdr3_length: 15
v_call: TRBV4-3
j_call: TRBJ1-5
cdr3_aa: CASSQDRGLGQPQHF

cdr3_length: 13
v_call: TRBV27
j_call: TRBJ2-1
cdr3_aa: CASSPTSGYEQFF

cdr3_length: 11
v_call: TRBV3-1
j_call: TRBJ2-1
cdr3_aa: CASSQLREQFF

cdr3_length: 14
v_call: TRBV13
j_call: TRBJ2-7
cdr3_aa: CASSLAFGLYEQYF

cdr3_length: 15
v_call: TRBV27
j_call: TRBJ2-1
cdr3_aa: CASSFSGGAVNEQFF

cdr3_length: 14
v_call: TRBV6-5
j_call: TRBJ2-5
cdr3_aa: CASSLTGVQETQYF

cdr3_length: 17
v_call: TRBV12-3/TRBV12-4
j_call: TRBJ2-1
cdr3_aa: CASSLPRLGSEGNEQFF

cdr3_length: 15
v_call: TRBV7-6
j_call: TRBJ2-1
cdr3_aa: CASSKEGYSYNEQFF

cdr3_length: 15
v_call: TRBV14
j_call: TRBJ2-1
cdr3_aa: CASSLLGGGPGEQFF

cdr3_length: 16
v_call: TRBV7-8
j_call: TRBJ2-7
cdr3_aa: CASSPRFGTGGREQYF

cdr3_length: 14
v_call: TRBV4-3
j_call: TRBJ2-2
cdr3_aa: CASSPGIRDGELFF

cdr3_length: 18
v_call: TRBV6-2/TRBV6-3
j_call: TRBJ2-6
cdr3_aa: CASRTPVRESSGANVLTF

cdr3_length: 14
v_call: TRBV7-2
j_call: TRBJ2-7
cdr3_aa: CASSSVTDSYEQYF

cdr3_length: 15
v_call: TRBV20-1
j_call: TRBJ1-6
cdr3_aa: CSAENRVGMDSPLHF

cdr3_length: 15
v_call: TRBV28
j_call: TRBJ2-7
cdr3_aa: CASSSPSTGGYEQYF

cdr3_length: 15
v_call: TRBV6-1
j_call: TRBJ2-1
cdr3_aa: CASSELLGSYNEQFF

cdr3_length: 14
v_call: TRBV5-1
j_call: TRBJ2-7
cdr3_aa: CASSFVGETYEQYF

cdr3_length: 13
v_call: TRBV27
j_call: TRBJ2-2
cdr3_aa: CASSTGTTGELFF

cdr3_length: 12
v_call: TRBV7-6
j_call: TRBJ2-1
cdr3_aa: CASSLVSDEQFF

cdr3_length: 17
v_call: TRBV7-6
j_call: TRBJ2-5
cdr3_aa: CASSLAAGASGGETQYF

cdr3_length: 13
v_call: TRBV29-1
j_call: TRBJ2-7
cdr3_aa: CSVDGGEAYEQYF

cdr3_length: 15
v_call: TRBV28
j_call: TRBJ2-3
cdr3_aa: CASSFGGGPLDTQYF

cdr3_length: 15
v_call: TRBV4-1
j_call: TRBJ2-7
cdr3_aa: CASSQVLDSSYEQYF

cdr3_length: 15
v_call: TRBV20-1
j_call: TRBJ2-3
cdr3_aa: CSARGTSDRTDTQYF

cdr3_length: 15
v_call: TRBV6-6
j_call: TRBJ2-7
cdr3_aa: CASSSGDRFLYEQYF

cdr3_length: 13
v_call: TRBV7-9
j_call: TRBJ2-2
cdr3_aa: CASSPPRAGELFF

cdr3_length: 12
v_call: TRBV9
j_call: TRBJ2-1
cdr3_aa: CASSVEHNEQFF

cdr3_length: 16
v_call: TRBV4-3
j_call: TRBJ1-1
cdr3_aa: CASSQGAGGAGAEAFF

cdr3_length: 15
v_call: TRBV5-1
j_call: TRBJ2-5
cdr3_aa: CASRGPESWAETQYF

cdr3_length: 17
v_call: TRBV4-3
j_call: TRBJ2-1
cdr3_aa: CASSQDPDGTAYNEQFF

cdr3_length: 15
v_call: TRBV6-2/TRBV6-3
j_call: TRBJ2-7
cdr3_aa: CASSYKGTGNYEQYF